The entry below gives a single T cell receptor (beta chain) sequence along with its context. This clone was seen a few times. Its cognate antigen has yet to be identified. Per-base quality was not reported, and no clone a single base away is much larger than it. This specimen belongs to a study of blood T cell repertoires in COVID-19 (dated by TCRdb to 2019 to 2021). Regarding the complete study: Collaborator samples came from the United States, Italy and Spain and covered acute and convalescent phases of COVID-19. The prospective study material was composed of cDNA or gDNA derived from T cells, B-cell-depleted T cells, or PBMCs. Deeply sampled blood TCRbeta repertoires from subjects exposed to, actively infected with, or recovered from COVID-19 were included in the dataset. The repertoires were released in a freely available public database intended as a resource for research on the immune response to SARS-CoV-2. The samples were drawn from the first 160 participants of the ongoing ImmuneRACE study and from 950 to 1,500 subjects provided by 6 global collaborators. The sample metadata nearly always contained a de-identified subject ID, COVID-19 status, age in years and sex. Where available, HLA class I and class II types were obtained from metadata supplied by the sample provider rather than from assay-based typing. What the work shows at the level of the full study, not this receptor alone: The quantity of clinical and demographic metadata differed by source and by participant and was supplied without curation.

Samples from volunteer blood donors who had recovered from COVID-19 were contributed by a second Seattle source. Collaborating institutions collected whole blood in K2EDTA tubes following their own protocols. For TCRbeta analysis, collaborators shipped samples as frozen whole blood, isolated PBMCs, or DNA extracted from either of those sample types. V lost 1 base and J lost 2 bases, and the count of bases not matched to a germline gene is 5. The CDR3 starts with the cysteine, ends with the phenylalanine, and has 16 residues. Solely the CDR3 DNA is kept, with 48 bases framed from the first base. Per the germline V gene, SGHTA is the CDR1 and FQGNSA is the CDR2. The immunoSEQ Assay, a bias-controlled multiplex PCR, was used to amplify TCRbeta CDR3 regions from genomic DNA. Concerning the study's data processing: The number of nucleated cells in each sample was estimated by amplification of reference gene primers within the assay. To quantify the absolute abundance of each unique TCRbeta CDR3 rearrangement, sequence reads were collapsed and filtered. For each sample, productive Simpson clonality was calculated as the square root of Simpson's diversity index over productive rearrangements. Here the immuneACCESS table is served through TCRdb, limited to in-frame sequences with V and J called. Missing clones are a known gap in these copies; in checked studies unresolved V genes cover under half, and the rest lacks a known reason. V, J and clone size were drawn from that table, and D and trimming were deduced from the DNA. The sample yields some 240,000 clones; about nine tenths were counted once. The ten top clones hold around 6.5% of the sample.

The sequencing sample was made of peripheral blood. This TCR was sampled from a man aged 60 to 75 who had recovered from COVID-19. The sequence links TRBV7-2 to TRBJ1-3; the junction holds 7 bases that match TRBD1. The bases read TGTGCCAGCAGCTTAGAAATAGGGGGCGCTGGAAACACCATATATTTT. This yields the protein CASSLEIGGAGNTIYF.